The clone carrying this TCR beta chain was picked up a small number of times. No antigen is known for it. 5'RACE with constant-segment primers yielded barcoded, UMI-tagged TCR alpha and TCR beta cDNA libraries. TCRdb analysed the 5' RACE reads with MiXCR anew, one entry per CDR3 protein. The sample records roughly 130,000 distinct CDR3 sequences, about 17% being singletons. These data are taken from a study of T-cell memory formation after mild COVID-19. Background on the study: For the most part, TCR clusters were specific to one donor. General study results and limits: Clones which contracted sat mainly in CM and EM if CD4+, and in EMRA if CD8+.

The CDR3 is 15 residues long. Trimming removed 1 base from V and 2 bases from J; junction bases left unmatched: 1. Sample: PBMCs or a T cell subset sorted from them (not recorded which). This receptor was obtained from a man between 18 and 29 years old who had mild COVID-19 (a few samples of this study predate the infection). Cell type and time point are not known. The V call is TRBV12-3 or TRBV12-4, the J call TRBJ2-3, with 9 bases aligning to TRBD1. The CDR3 DNA follows: TGTGCCAGCAGTTTAGACAGGGGGCACACAGATACGCAGTATTTT. Translated: CASSLDRGHTDTQYF.